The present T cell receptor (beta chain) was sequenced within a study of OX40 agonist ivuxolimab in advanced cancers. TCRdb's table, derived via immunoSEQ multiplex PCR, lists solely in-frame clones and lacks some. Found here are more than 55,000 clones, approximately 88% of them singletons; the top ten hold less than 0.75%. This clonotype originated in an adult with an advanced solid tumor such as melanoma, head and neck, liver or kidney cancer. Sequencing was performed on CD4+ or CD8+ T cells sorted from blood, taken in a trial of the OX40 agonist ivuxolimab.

CDR3 nucleotide sequence: TGTGCCAGCAGCCAATCCGCTGGGCAGCGGGAGAAGGACACCGGGGAGCTGTTTTTT. Amino acids: CASSQSAGQREKDTGELFF. The chain combines TRBV9 with TRBJ2-2; 8 positions agree with TRBD2. With V trimmed by 4 bases and J by 3 bases, 17 bases remained unmatched. In germline, CDR1 is SGDLS, CDR2 YYNGEE. The CDR3 totals 19 residues.